Listed here are 26 T cell receptor beta chains from one sample, sequenced in a study of control samples from healthy donors and cancer patients. TCRdb's copy holds only in-frame clones and misses some; the assay was immunoSEQ multiplex PCR. The sample carries about 84,000 clones, 84% recorded once. Input material: PBMCs. Every receptor here comes from a man aged 55 to 70 with head and neck cancer.

The CDR3 protein is CASSPPLPRGLAEAFF. The CDR3 DNA reads TGTGCCAGCTCACCACCGTTACCCAGGGGTCTCGCTGAAGCTTTCTTT. The chain links TRBV18 to TRBJ1-1; tentatively, D is TRBD1 (6 bases). Trimming shortened V by 0 bases and J by 6 bases, and 17 bases separated the two germline ends. The CDR3 is made up of 16 amino acids. The germline CDR1 and CDR2 sequences are KGHSH and LQKENI. Full variable domain (missing parts from reference TRBV18 and TRBJ1-1): NAGVMQNPRHLVRRRGQEARLRCSPMKGHSHVYWYRQLPEEGLKFMVYLQKENIIDESGMPKERFSAEFPKEGPSILRIQQVVRGDSAAYFCASSPPLPRGLAEAFFGQGTRLTVV.

This chain links TRBV12-3 or TRBV12-4 with TRBJ2-5; D might be TRBD1 (6 bases). Deletions cut 8 bases from V and 3 bases from J, with 13 bases between. This CDR3 is 13 amino acids long. CDR3 residues: CASAFPGEETQYF. In DNA, the CDR3 is TGTGCCAGCGCCTTCCCAGGGGAAGAGACCCAGTACTTC.

The V gene is TRBV12-3 or TRBV12-4, the J gene TRBJ1-5, with D hard to call. Trimming took off 1 base at V and 6 bases at J, with 4 bases between the two ends. There are 12 residues in the CDR3. As DNA, the CDR3 is TGTGCCAGCAGTTTAGGGGGTCAGCCCCAGCATTTT. It specifies CASSLGGQPQHF.

This sequence joins TRBV27 and TRBJ2-1, with D unresolved. The CDR3 is 16 residues long. Trimming pared 6 bases from V and 3 bases from J, leaving 18 bases between. Germline lookup yields CDR1 MNHEY and CDR2 SMNVEV (reference sequence). CDR3 DNA sequence: TGTGCCAGCAGGACCTTCCCAGACCAACACTACAATGAGCAGTTCTTC. Encoded protein: CASRTFPDQHYNEQFF.

This clone has only a few counts. The chain combines TRBV15 with TRBJ1-6, with unresolved D. The germline V and J ends were trimmed by 0 bases and 7 bases, with 7 bases remaining between them. CDR3 length: 14 residues. In germline, CDR1 is LNHNV, CDR2 YYDKDF (reference sequence). The CDR3 region has the DNA TGTGCCACCAGCAGAGATAACGGGAATTCACCCCTCCACTTT. Translating it yields CATSRDNGNSPLHF.

The rearrangement uses TRBV27 and TRBJ2-1, with D hard to call. The length of the CDR3 is 13 residues. Deletions cut 2 bases from V and 6 bases from J, with 8 bases between. Germline V CDR1 and CDR2: MNHEY, SMNVEV (reference sequence). CDR3 nucleotide sequence: TGTGCCAGCAGTTTAGGATACATCAATGAGCAGTTCTTC. Its protein is CASSLGYINEQFF.

This clone appeared a few times. The chain has TRBV10-2 and TRBJ1-5; 9 bases agree with TRBD1. In germline, CDR1 is WSHSY, CDR2 SAAADI. The ends lost 5 bases at V and 0 bases at J; junction bases unmatched: 14. This CDR3 spans 19 amino acids. The CDR3 DNA is TGCGCCAGCAGTAGCCTACCGGGACAGGGCCCTGTTAGCAATCAGCCCCAGCATTTT. Protein product: CASSSLPGQGPVSNQPQHF.

V is TRBV27 and J is TRBJ1-2; a weak D match, TRBD1 (6 bases). Trimming took 2 bases from V and 3 from J, leaving 13 bases between them. The CDR3 is made up of 15 amino acids. Germline values: CDR1 MNHEY, CDR2 SMNVEV (reference sequence). The CDR3 region is CASSLGQPLDYGYTF. The CDR3 DNA reads as TGTGCCAGCAGTTTAGGACAGCCCCTGGACTATGGCTACACCTTC.

The rearrangement uses TRBV28 and TRBJ1-2, with D tentatively TRBD1 (5 bases). The CDR3 covers 15 residues. CDR1 is MDHEN, CDR2 SYDVKM, per germline. The V and J ends lost 6 bases and 0 bases respectively, with 14 bases between them. CDR3 bases: TGTGCCAGCAGCCTTGCTCCAGGGTCTAACTATGGCTACACCTTC. Its translation is CASSLAPGSNYGYTF.

The chain has TRBV29-1 and TRBJ2-7; D might be TRBD1 (6 bases). The CDR3 spans 15 residues. Germline loops: CDR1 SQVTM, CDR2 ANQGSEA. V lost 5 bases and J 1 base, leaving 18 bases between the germline ends. The CDR3 DNA sequence: TGCAGCGTTAGTGTTTTTACAGGGTCTTCCTACGAGCAGTACTTC. Protein sequence: CSVSVFTGSSYEQYF.

The chain recombines TRBV18 with TRBJ2-7, with D tentatively TRBD2 (5 bases). Germline CDR1 is KGHSH and CDR2 is LQKENI. CDR3 length: 15 amino acids. Trimming left V 2 bases short and J 6 bases short, with 17 bases between. The CDR3 region has the DNA TGTGCCAGCTCACCATCCCTAGCCAGGTTGGCCGAGCAGTACTTC. Its translation: CASSPSLARLAEQYF.

The rearrangement uses TRBV10-1 and TRBJ2-1; 8 nucleotides agree with TRBD1. J was trimmed by 6 bases and V by 0 bases; bases with no gene match: 7. The germline CDR1 and CDR2 sequences are WNHNN and SYGVQD (reference sequence). This CDR3 has 16 amino acids. The CDR3 nucleotides read TGCGCCAGCAGTGAGTCGACAGGGGATATGGGCAATGAGCAGTTCTTC. Translating gives CASSESTGDMGNEQFF.

The rearrangement links TRBV19 to TRBJ2-7; D not certain. The CDR3 covers 16 residues. The V and J ends lost 3 bases and 2 bases respectively, with 17 bases between them. The germline gives CDR1 LNHDA, CDR2 SQIVND (reference sequence). The CDR3 region is CASSIRATMLPYEQYF. The CDR3 coding sequence is TGTGCCAGTAGTATTAGGGCCACAATGTTGCCCTACGAGCAGTACTTC. Looking up the rest from reference TRBV19 and TRBJ2-7 gives the full variable domain: DGGITQSPKYLFRKEGQNVTLSCEQNLNHDAMYWYRQDPGQGLRLIYYSQIVNDFQKGDIAEGYSVSREKKESFPLTVTSAQKNPTAFYLCASSIRATMLPYEQYFGPGTRLTVT.

The rearrangement uses TRBV9 and TRBJ1-2, with unresolved D. Deletions cut 0 bases from V and 6 bases from J, with 12 bases between. Germline lookup yields CDR1 SGDLS and CDR2 YYNGEE. The CDR3 consists of 14 residues. CDR3 loop: CASSVESYPHGYTF. In nucleotides, the CDR3 is TGTGCCAGCAGCGTAGAGTCGTACCCTCATGGCTACACCTTC. Full variable domain (rest looked up from reference TRBV9 and TRBJ1-2): DSGVTQTPKHLITATGQRVTLRCSPRSGDLSVYWYQQSLDQGLQFLIQYYNGEERAKGNILERFSAQQFPDLHSELNLSSLELGDSALYFCASSVESYPHGYTFGSGTRLTVV.

The genes are TRBV29-1 and TRBJ2-7; D possibly corresponds to TRBD1 (6 bases). V dropped 4 bases and J dropped 2 bases, with 15 bases sitting between them. Per the germline V gene, CDR1 is SQVTM and CDR2 is ANQGSEA. CDR3 length: 14 residues. CDR3 in amino acids: CSVVLGQGPYEQYF. The CDR3 DNA sequence: TGCAGCGTTGTCCTGGGACAAGGTCCCTACGAGCAGTACTTC.

J is TRBJ1-3 and V is TRBV7-9, with 10 bases aligning to TRBD1. The J segment lost 2 bases and the V segment lost 3 bases, leaving 4 bases of the junction unmatched. The CDR3 contains 16 residues. CDR1 is SEHNR and CDR2 is FQNEAQ in the germline V gene (reference sequence). CDR3 protein: CASSFSGTGAGNTIYF. CDR3 nucleotide sequence: TGTGCCAGCAGCTTCTCCGGGACAGGGGCTGGAAACACCATATATTTT. The full variable domain, in which reference TRBV7-9 and TRBJ1-3 provide the parts outside the CDR3, is DTGVSQNPRHKITKRGQNVTFRCDPISEHNRLYWYRQTLGQGPEFLTYFQNEAQLEKSRLLSDRFSAERPKGSFSTLEIQRTEQGDSAMYLCASSFSGTGAGNTIYFGEGSWLTVV.

The chain carries TRBV29-1 and TRBJ1-1; 7 bases fit TRBD1. This CDR3 region has 15 residues. CDR1 SQVTM and CDR2 ANQGSEA come from the germline V gene. The J segment lost 3 bases and the V segment lost 2 bases, leaving 9 bases of the junction unmatched. The CDR3 DNA is TGCAGCGTTGAAAACAGGGGAGGATCGGACACTGAAGCTTTCTTT. This translates into CSVENRGGSDTEAFF.

This clone appeared a single time. The gene calls are TRBV19 and TRBJ2-1, with TRBD1 matching over 7 bases. Germline trimming cut 7 bases from V and 3 bases from J; bases unmatched to any gene: 6. Germline lookup yields CDR1 LNHDA and CDR2 SQIVND (reference sequence). CDR3 length: 14 amino acids. CDR3 DNA sequence: TGTGCCAGTATAAGGACAGGCGACTACAATGAGCAGTTCTTC. Translated: CASIRTGDYNEQFF.

CDR3 protein: CASSLWSLGSPLHF. The DNA of the CDR3 is TGTGCCAGCAGTTTATGGTCGTTAGGGTCACCCCTCCACTTT. The V and J genes are TRBV27 and TRBJ1-6; D ambiguous. V lost 1 base to trimming and J lost 10 bases, with 11 bases between them. This CDR3 is 14 amino acids long. Germline lookup yields CDR1 MNHEY and CDR2 SMNVEV (reference sequence).

The chain carries TRBV4-2 and TRBJ2-7, with 14 bases lining up with TRBD2. J was trimmed by 4 bases and V by 5 bases; bases with no gene match: 10. This CDR3 spans 17 amino acids. Germline-derived CDR1 and CDR2 are LGHNA and YNFKEQ. The CDR3, as DNA: TGTGCCAGCAGCGATCGACTAGCGGGAGGGCCGAATTACGAGCAGTACTTC. Protein product: CASSDRLAGGPNYEQYF.

V and J are TRBV7-2 and TRBJ2-7; 8 bases fit TRBD2. The CDR3 extends over 14 amino acids. Trimming cost V 10 bases and J 7 bases; bases outside gene matches: 15. Germline CDR1 SGHTA, CDR2 FQGNSA. The CDR3 bases are TGTGCCACGACGGCGGGAGGCAGGCCCCGGGAGCAGTACTTC. It specifies CATTAGGRPREQYF.

The chain is built from TRBV5-5 and TRBJ2-3; 9 positions match TRBD2. This CDR3 region has 15 residues. Germline loops: CDR1 SGHKS, CDR2 YYEKEE (reference sequence). V trimming: 0 bases; J trimming: 4 bases; junction bases outside the gene matches: 3. The CDR3 DNA is TGTGCCAGCAGCTTGGGCGAGCGGGAGGCAGATACGCAGTATTTT. This encodes CASSLGEREADTQYF.

The chain combines TRBV6-5 with TRBJ2-5, with D perhaps TRBD1 or TRBD2 (5 bases each). The end of the DNA is better explained by TRBJ2-7, so the J call may be wrong. Germline values: CDR1 MNHEY, CDR2 SVGAGI. This CDR3 region has 13 residues. The CDR3 DNA reads TGTGCCAGCAAGGGGAGAGGGGTCTACGAGCAGTACTTC. Its protein product is CASKGRGVYEQYF.

In DNA, the CDR3 is TGCGCCAGCAGCTTGGACTATGGCGGGAATAAAAAACTGTTTTTT. This sequence encodes CASSLDYGGNKKLFF. This sequence joins TRBV5-1 and TRBJ1-4, with no clear D. V lost 0 bases and J 9 bases, leaving 15 bases between the germline ends. Germline V gene lookup returns CDR1 SGHRS and CDR2 YFSETQ. The CDR3 sequence is 15 residues long.

The chain employs TRBV10-2 and TRBJ1-4, with D uncertain. CDR1 is WSHSY, CDR2 SAAADI, per germline. This CDR3 region has 14 residues. The V gene lost 7 bases and the J gene lost 0 bases, with 9 bases spanning the gap. The CDR3, as DNA: TGCGCCAGCATGTCTGGGGCAACTAATGAAAAACTGTTTTTT. It is translated as CASMSGATNEKLFF.

This chain joins TRBV7-9 and TRBJ2-2; no definite D call. V was pared by 2 bases and J by 4 bases, with 8 bases between. The CDR3 spans 14 residues. The germline V gene encodes CDR1 SEHNR and CDR2 FQNEAQ (reference sequence). The DNA for the CDR3 is TGTGCCAGCAGCTTATTAGGTAGCACCGGGGAGCTGTTTTTT. The encoded protein is CASSLLGSTGELFF. Together with reference TRBV7-9 and TRBJ2-2, the CDR3 gives the full variable domain: DTGVSQNPRHKITKRGQNVTFRCDPISEHNRLYWYRQTLGQGPEFLTYFQNEAQLEKSRLLSDRFSAERPKGSFSTLEIQRTEQGDSAMYLCASSLLGSTGELFFGEGSRLTVL.